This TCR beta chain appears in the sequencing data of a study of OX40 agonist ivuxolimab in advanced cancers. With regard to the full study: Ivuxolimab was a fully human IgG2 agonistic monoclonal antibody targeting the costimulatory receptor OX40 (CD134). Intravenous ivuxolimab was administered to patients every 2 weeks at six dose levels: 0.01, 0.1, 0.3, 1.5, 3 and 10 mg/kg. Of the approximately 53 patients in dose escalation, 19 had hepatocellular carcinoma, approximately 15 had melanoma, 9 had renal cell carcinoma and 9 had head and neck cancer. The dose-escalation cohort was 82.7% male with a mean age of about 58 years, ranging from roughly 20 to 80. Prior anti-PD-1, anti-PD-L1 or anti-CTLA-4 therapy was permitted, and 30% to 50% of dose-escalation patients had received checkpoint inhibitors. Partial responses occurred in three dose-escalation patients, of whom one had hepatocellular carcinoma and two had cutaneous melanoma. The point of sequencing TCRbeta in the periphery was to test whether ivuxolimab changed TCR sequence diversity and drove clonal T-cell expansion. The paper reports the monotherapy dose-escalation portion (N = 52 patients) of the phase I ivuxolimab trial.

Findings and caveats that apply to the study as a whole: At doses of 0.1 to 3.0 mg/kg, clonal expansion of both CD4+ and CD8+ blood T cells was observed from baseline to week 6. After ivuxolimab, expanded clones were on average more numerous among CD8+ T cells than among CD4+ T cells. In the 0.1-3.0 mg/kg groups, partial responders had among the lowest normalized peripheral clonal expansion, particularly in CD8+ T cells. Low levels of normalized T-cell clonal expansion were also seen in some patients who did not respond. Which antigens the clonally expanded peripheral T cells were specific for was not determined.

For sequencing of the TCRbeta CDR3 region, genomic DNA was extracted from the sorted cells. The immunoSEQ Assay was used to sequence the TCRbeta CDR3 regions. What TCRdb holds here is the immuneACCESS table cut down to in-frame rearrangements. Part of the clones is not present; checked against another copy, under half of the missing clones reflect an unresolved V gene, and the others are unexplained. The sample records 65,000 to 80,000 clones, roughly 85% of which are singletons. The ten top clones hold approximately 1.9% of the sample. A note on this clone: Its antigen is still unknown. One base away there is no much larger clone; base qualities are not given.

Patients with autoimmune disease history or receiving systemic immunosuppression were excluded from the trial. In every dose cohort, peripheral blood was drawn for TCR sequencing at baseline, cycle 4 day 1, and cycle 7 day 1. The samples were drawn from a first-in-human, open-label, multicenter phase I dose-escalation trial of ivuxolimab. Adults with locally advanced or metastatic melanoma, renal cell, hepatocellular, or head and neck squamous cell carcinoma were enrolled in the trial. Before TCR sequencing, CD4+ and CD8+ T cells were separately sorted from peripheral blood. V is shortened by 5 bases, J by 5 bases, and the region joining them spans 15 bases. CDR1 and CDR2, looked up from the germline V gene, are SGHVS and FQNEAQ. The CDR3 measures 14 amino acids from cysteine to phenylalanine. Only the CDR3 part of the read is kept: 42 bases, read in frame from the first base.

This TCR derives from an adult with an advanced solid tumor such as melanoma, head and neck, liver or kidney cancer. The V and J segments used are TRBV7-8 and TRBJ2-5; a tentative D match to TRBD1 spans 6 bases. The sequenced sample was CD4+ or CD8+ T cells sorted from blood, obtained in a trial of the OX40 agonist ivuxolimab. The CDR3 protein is CASSPQGFGETQYF. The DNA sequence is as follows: TGTGCCAGCAGCCCACAGGGTTTCGGGGAGACCCAGTACTTC.